Described below is a single T cell receptor (beta chain) sequence and its context. Its antigen is undetermined. Clones were sequenced by immunoSEQ multiplex PCR, and TCRdb holds only the in-frame ones, with some missing. Of 3,200 or so clones listed, under 55% are singletons. The CDR3 spans 13 residues. The V and J ends lost 3 bases and 4 bases respectively, with 8 bases between them. The germline V gene has CDR1 MNHEY and CDR2 SVGAGI. The source of the sample is a study of siplizumab effects on memory and regulatory T cells. Over a period of under 7 days at 37 degrees C, the mixed lymphocyte reaction cells were cocultured.

The chain couples TRBV6-5 to TRBJ2-3, with D unclear. Sequences were obtained from CFSE-low (dividing) CD4+ T cells sorted from an allogeneic mixed lymphocyte reaction. This receptor was taken from a human donor in good health; the cells came from an allogeneic mixed lymphocyte reaction. The CDR3 sequence: CASSYLTADTQYF. The CDR3 bases are TGTGCCAGCAGTTATCTCACTGCAGATACGCAGTATTTT.